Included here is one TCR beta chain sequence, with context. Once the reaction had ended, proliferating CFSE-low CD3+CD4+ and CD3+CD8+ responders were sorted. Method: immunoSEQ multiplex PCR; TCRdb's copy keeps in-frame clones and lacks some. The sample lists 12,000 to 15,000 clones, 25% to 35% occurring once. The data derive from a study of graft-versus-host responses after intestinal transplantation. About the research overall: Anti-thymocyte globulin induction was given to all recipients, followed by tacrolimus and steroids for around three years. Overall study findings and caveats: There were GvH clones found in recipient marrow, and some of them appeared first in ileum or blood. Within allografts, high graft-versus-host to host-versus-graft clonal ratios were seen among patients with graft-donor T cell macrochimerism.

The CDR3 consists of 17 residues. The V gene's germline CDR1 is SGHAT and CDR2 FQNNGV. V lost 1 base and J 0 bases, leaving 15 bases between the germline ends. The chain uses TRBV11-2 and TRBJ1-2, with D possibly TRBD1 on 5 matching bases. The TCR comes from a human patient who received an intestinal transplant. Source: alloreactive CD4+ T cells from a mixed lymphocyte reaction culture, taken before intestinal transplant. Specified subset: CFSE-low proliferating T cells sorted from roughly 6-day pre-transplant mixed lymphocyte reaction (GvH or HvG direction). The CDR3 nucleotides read TGTGCCAGCAGCTTAGGTTCCAGGGAGCCCACTAACTATGGCTACACCTTC. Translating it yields CASSLGSREPTNYGYTF.